These T cell receptor beta chains were read from a single sample in a study of T cell changes during pregnancy in multiple sclerosis. Measured with immunoSEQ multiplex PCR; TCRdb has only the in-frame clones, and not every one. This table holds 23,000 or so clones, roughly 90% found once. The sample consisted of CD8+ T cells from peripheral blood mononuclear cells, taken in the first trimester of pregnancy. These receptors came from a female donor in good health, enrolled as a control in a pregnancy study. The CDR3 runs from the conserved cysteine through the conserved F or W. Fields, in order: clone size, J gene, V gene, D gene, CDR3 protein, CDR3 DNA. The D gene is left open where the match is weak. Where a row states a size, it is once, few, many or the class of an expanded clone; other rows omit it.

>.|TRBJ2-3|TRBV7-3|.
CASSPVGSSTDTQYF
TGTGCCAGCAGCCCAGTGGGCAGTAGCACAGATACGCAGTATTTT
>.|TRBJ1-1|TRBV19|TRBD1
CASSIPRTGSGEAFF
TGTGCCAGTAGTATCCCGAGGACAGGTTCGGGTGAAGCTTTCTTT
>.|TRBJ1-2|TRBV28|.
CASRTARANYGYTF
TGTGCCAGCAGGACAGCACGAGCGAACTATGGCTACACCTTC
>large|TRBJ2-3|TRBV27|.
CASSLSAVDTQYF
TGTGCCAGCAGTTTATCCGCGGTAGATACGCAGTATTTT
>.|TRBJ2-3|TRBV4-3|TRBD2
CASSQASGGSLGTDTQYF
TGCGCCAGCAGCCAAGCTAGCGGGGGGTCCCTCGGCACAGATACGCAGTATTTT
>.|TRBJ1-4|TRBV6-6|.
CASSPPSEKLFF
TGTGCCAGCAGCCCCCCGAGTGAAAAACTGTTTTTT
>.|TRBJ2-7|TRBV20-1|.
CSASHGYEQYF
TGCAGTGCTAGTCACGGCTACGAGCAGTACTTC
>.|TRBJ1-1|TRBV19|.
CASRSGGLNTEAFF
TGTGCCAGTAGATCAGGTGGCTTGAACACTGAAGCTTTCTTT
>.|TRBJ2-4|TRBV19|.
CASSAQGKAKNIQYF
TGTGCCAGTAGTGCACAGGGAAAAGCCAAAAACATTCAGTACTTC
>.|TRBJ2-1|TRBV9|.
CASSLSGASSYNEQFF
TGTGCCAGCAGTCTCTCAGGGGCCAGCTCCTACAATGAGCAGTTCTTC
>.|TRBJ2-1|TRBV4-2|TRBD2
CASSQDPIAGSNNEQFF
TGTGCCAGCAGCCAAGATCCGATAGCGGGGTCAAACAATGAGCAGTTCTTC
>.|TRBJ1-1|TRBV4-1|.
CASSHAGGMNTEAFF
TGCGCCAGCAGCCACGCTGGGGGGATGAACACTGAAGCTTTCTTT
>.|TRBJ2-7|TRBV29-1|TRBD1
CSVETGGTYEQYF
TGCAGCGTAGAGACAGGGGGAACCTACGAGCAGTACTTC
>.|TRBJ1-6|TRBV5-1|TRBD1
CASSLEGTGKTPLHF
TGCGCCAGCAGCTTGGAGGGGACAGGGAAAACACCCCTCCACTTT
>.|TRBJ1-1|TRBV4-2|.
CASSQELQGGVTEAFF
TGTGCCAGCAGCCAAGAGCTTCAGGGAGGGGTTACTGAAGCTTTCTTT
>.|TRBJ2-7|TRBV4-3|.
CASSQDIPPTYEQYF
TGCGCCAGCAGCCAAGATATCCCCCCCACCTACGAGCAGTACTTC
>once|TRBJ2-7|TRBV6-6|.
CASSPTGGYEQYF
TGTGCCAGCAGTCCAACCGGGGGCTACGAGCAGTACTTC
>.|TRBJ2-5|TRBV5-4|TRBD1
CASSMGTAKETQYF
TGTGCCAGCAGCATGGGGACAGCCAAAGAGACCCAGTACTTC
>.|TRBJ2-6|TRBV19|.
CASSWGQLVGGANVLTF
TGTGCCAGTAGTTGGGGGCAACTGGTAGGTGGGGCCAACGTCCTGACTTTC
>.|TRBJ1-1|TRBV4-3|.
CASSLSRGNTEAFF
TGCGCCAGCAGCCTCTCACGCGGGAACACTGAAGCTTTCTTT
>.|TRBJ2-3|TRBV4-3|TRBD2
CASSLWRGAVDTQYF
TGCGCCAGCAGCCTATGGCGGGGGGCGGTAGATACGCAGTATTTT
>.|TRBJ2-2|TRBV4-3|.
CASSQGGTGELFF
TGCGCCAGCAGCCAAGGCGGCACCGGGGAGCTGTTTTTT
>.|TRBJ1-1|TRBV5-5|.
CASSLDGDVNTEAFF
TGTGCCAGCAGCTTGGACGGAGACGTGAACACTGAAGCTTTCTTT
>.|TRBJ2-1|TRBV5-6|TRBD2
CASSLPGGGSYNEQFF
TGTGCCAGCAGCTTGCCGGGAGGGGGATCCTACAATGAGCAGTTCTTC
>.|TRBJ2-7|TRBV4-1|.
CASSQDDGYEQYF
TGCGCCAGCAGCCAAGATGACGGGTACGAGCAGTACTTC
>.|TRBJ1-3|TRBV5-1|TRBD1
CASSLVGTVSSGNTIYF
TGCGCCAGCAGCTTGGTGGGGACAGTGAGCTCTGGAAACACCATATATTTT
>.|TRBJ2-1|TRBV6-5|TRBD2
CASLSGGGGEQFF
TGTGCCAGCCTCAGCGGGGGGGGAGGGGAGCAGTTCTTC
>many|TRBJ2-7|TRBV6-1|.
CASSGYQGGADEQYF
TGTGCCAGCAGTGGCTACCAAGGGGGGGCGGACGAGCAGTACTTC
>few|TRBJ1-2|TRBV20-1|.
CRQAGRYGYTF
TGCAGGCAGGCAGGGCGGTATGGCTACACCTTC
>.|TRBJ1-1|TRBV7-6|TRBD1
CASSSRGTGWNTEAFF
TGTGCCAGCAGCTCCCGCGGGACAGGGTGGAACACTGAAGCTTTCTTT
>.|TRBJ2-7|TRBV4-3|.
CASSQHGSSYEQYF
TGCGCCAGCAGCCAACACGGTTCTTCCTACGAGCAGTACTTC
>.|TRBJ2-7|TRBV7-9|.
CASSDQGSGEQYF
TGTGCCAGCAGCGACCAGGGGTCAGGCGAGCAGTACTTC
>.|TRBJ2-1|TRBV4-3|.
CASSPEGGSGNEQFF
TGCGCCAGCAGCCCGGAGGGGGGGTCGGGGAATGAGCAGTTCTTC
>.|TRBJ2-7|TRBV4-2|TRBD2
CASSQDGGEGSYEQYF
TGTGCCAGCAGCCAAGACGGGGGGGAAGGCTCCTACGAGCAGTACTTC
>.|TRBJ1-5|TRBV28|TRBD1
CASSLQQGPGEPQHF
TGTGCCAGCAGCTTGCAACAGGGGCCCGGGGAGCCCCAGCATTTT
>.|TRBJ2-7|TRBV27|TRBD1
CASSSGTGTRPYEQYF
TGTGCCAGCAGTTCCGGGACAGGCACTCGTCCCTACGAGCAGTACTTC
>.|TRBJ2-3|TRBV6-4|TRBD2
CASSDLAGRTDTQYF
TGTGCCAGCAGTGACCTAGCGGGGCGGACAGATACGCAGTATTTT
>.|TRBJ2-1|TRBV7-9|TRBD1
CASTEGAYEQFF
TGTGCCAGCACCGAGGGGGCCTATGAGCAGTTCTTC
>.|TRBJ1-5|TRBV10-3|.
CAISESQQPQHF
TGTGCCATCAGTGAGTCGCAGCAGCCCCAGCATTTT
>.|TRBJ1-2|TRBV20-1|.
CSARRGYGYTF
TGCAGTGCTCGTAGAGGCTATGGCTACACCTTC
>.|TRBJ1-2|TRBV4-1|TRBD1
CASSQDSERAGGYGYTF
TGCGCCAGCAGCCAAGATTCGGAAAGGGCAGGGGGCTATGGCTACACCTTC
>.|TRBJ1-2|TRBV19|TRBD1
CASNPFGTGDLNYGYTF
TGTGCCAGTAACCCTTTTGGGACAGGGGATTTAAACTATGGCTACACCTTC
>.|TRBJ1-1|TRBV6-5|.
CASSYGDLNTEAFF
TGTGCCAGCAGTTACGGAGACTTGAACACTGAAGCTTTCTTT
>.|TRBJ2-3|TRBV7-2|TRBD2
CASSPLSGTSTDTQYF
TGTGCCAGCAGCCCCTTGAGCGGGACCAGCACAGATACGCAGTATTTT
>.|TRBJ2-2|TRBV7-8|.
CASGILAGGPGELFF
TGTGCCAGCGGAATACTAGCAGGAGGTCCCGGGGAGCTGTTTTTT
>.|TRBJ2-6|TRBV6-4|.
CASSDGGVSGANVLTF
TGTGCCAGCAGTGACGGCGGGGTCTCTGGGGCCAACGTCCTGACTTTC